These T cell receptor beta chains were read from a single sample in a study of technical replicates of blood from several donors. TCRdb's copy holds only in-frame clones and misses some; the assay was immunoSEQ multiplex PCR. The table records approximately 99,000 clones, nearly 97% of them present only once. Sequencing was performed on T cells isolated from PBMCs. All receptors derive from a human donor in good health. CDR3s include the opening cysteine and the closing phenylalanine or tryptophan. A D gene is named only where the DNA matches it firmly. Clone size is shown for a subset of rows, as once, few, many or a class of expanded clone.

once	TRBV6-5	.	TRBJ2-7	TGTGCCAGCAGTTCAGGGTCCTCTAGGGAGCAGTACTTC	CASSSGSSREQYF
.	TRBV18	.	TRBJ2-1	TGTGCCAGCTCACCAAGTCGACTTCGGAAGGGGTATGAGCAGTTCTTC	CASSPSRLRKGYEQFF
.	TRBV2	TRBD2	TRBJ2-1	TGTGCCAGCAGTGAAGTTCGACTAGCGGGGGGGCAGCAGTTCTTC	CASSEVRLAGGQQFF
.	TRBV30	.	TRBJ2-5	TGTGCCTGGAGTCCGCAAGAGACCCAGTACTTC	CAWSPQETQYF
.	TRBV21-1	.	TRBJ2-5	TGTGCCAGCAGCAAAGACCACAGATACTCGGAGACCCAGTACTTC	CASSKDHRYSETQYF
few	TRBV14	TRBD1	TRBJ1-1	TGTGCCAGCAGTCTAGACACCGGGACAGATTACATGAACACTGAAGCTTTCTTT	CASSLDTGTDYMNTEAFF
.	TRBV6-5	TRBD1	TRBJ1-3	TGTGCCAGCAGTTACTCCGCAGGGGGCGCAGACACCATATATTTT	CASSYSAGGADTIYF
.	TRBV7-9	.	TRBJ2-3	TGTGCCAGCAGCCCCGAATTAGCCGAAACCCTCACAGATACGCAGTATTTT	CASSPELAETLTDTQYF
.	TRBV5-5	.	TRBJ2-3	TGTGCCAGCAGGTCCAGCGGTGGGACAGATACGCAGTATTTT	CASRSSGGTDTQYF
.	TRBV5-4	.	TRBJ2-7	TGTGCCAGCAGCTTGGCCGGGGAAACCGTTTACGAGCAGTACTTC	CASSLAGETVYEQYF
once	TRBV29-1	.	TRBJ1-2	TGCAGCGTTGATCTCTATGGCTACACCTTC	CSVDLYGYTF
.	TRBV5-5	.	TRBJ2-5	TGTGCCAGCAGCTTCCCTCAGGGGGGAGAGACCCAGTACTTC	CASSFPQGGETQYF
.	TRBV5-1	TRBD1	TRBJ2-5	TGCGCCAGCAGCTTGACTCAGGGGGCGGGAGAGACCCAGTACTTC	CASSLTQGAGETQYF
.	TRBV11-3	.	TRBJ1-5	TGTGCCAGCAGCTTTACGCGTGGGCCCCAGCATTTT	CASSFTRGPQHF
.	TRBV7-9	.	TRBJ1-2	TGTGCCAGCAATGAAAGGGGGTCCAACTATGGCTACACCTTC	CASNERGSNYGYTF
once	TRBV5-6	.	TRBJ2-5	TGTGCCAGCAGCTTTTTCAGGGGTACAATGGAGACCCAGTACTTC	CASSFFRGTMETQYF
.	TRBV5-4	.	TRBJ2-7	TGTGCCAGCAGCTTTGGCGGTCTTGGGTCCAACGAGCAGTACTTC	CASSFGGLGSNEQYF
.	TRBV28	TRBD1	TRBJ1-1	TGTGCCAGCAGTCCCCGGACAGGGGGAAGTACTGAAGCTTTCTTT	CASSPRTGGSTEAFF
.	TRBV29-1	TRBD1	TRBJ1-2	TGCAGCGTTGAATCACCGGGACAGGGAGCTTATGGCTACACCTTC	CSVESPGQGAYGYTF
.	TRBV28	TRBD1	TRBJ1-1	TGTGCCAGCAGCCCGACAGGGTTCGGCGCTTTCTTT	CASSPTGFGAFF
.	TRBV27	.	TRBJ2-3	TGTGCCAGCAGTGGCAAGATGGCAGATACGCAGTATTTT	CASSGKMADTQYF
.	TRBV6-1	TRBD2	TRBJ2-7	TGTGCCAGCAGTGAACGTGGGAGGGGTAGCGAGCAGTACTTC	CASSERGRGSEQYF
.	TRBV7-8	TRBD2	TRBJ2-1	TGTGCCAGCAGCATAGGCGGGGGGGGCTACAATGAGCAGTTCTTC	CASSIGGGGYNEQFF
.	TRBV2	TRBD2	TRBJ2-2	TGTGCCAGCAGTAGCGGGAGTGGAAACACCGGGGAGCTGTTTTTT	CASSSGSGNTGELFF
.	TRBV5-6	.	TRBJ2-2	TGTGCCAGCTCCGGGGGACCCGGGGAGCTGTTTTTT	CASSGGPGELFF
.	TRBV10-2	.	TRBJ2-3	TGCGCCAGCAGTGAGTTGCGGGGGCCAGCAGATACGCAGTATTTT	CASSELRGPADTQYF
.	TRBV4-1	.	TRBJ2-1	TGCGCCAGCAGCCAAGATCTGTATGAGCAGTTCTTC	CASSQDLYEQFF
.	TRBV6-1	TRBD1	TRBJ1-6	TGTGCCAGCAGTGAGTCTGTCAGGGGGACCTATAATTCACCCCTCCACTTT	CASSESVRGTYNSPLHF
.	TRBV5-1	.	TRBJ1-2	TGCGCCAGCCGCCAGGAGGGGTCTATTTCGGGCTACACCTTC	CASRQEGSISGYTF
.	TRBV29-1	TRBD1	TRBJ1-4	TGCAGCGTTGGAGGGACAGGGTTAGGTGAAAAACTGTTTTTT	CSVGGTGLGEKLFF
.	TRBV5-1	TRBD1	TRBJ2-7	TGCGCCAGCAGCACCGGGACAGGGAACAACGAGCAGTACTTC	CASSTGTGNNEQYF
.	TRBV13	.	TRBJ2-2	TGTGCCAGCAGCTTAGACCTTAAGACTCCCGGGGAGCTGTTTTTT	CASSLDLKTPGELFF
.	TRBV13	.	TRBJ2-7	TGTGCCAGCAGCTTACAGGGGCCTTCCTACGAGCAGTACTTC	CASSLQGPSYEQYF
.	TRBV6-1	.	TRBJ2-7	TGTGCCAGCAGTGAAAGTGACGACAGACAGGTTGACTACGAGCAGTACTTC	CASSESDDRQVDYEQYF
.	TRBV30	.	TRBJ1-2	TGTGCCTGGAGTCCGGGGGGGGGTAACTATGGCTACACCTTC	CAWSPGGGNYGYTF
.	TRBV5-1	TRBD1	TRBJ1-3	TGCGCCAGCAGCTTGGGGACAGGGGGATCTGGAAACACCATATATTTT	CASSLGTGGSGNTIYF
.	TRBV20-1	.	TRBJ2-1	TGCAGTGCGTCAATCAATGAGCAGTTCTTC	CSASINEQFF
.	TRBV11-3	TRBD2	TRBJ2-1	TGTGCCAGCAGTATGCTAGCGGGGGGGCAGAATGAGCAGTTCTTC	CASSMLAGGQNEQFF
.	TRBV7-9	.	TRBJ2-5	TGTGCCAGCAGCTTCCCTAGTAAAGAGACCCAGTACTTC	CASSFPSKETQYF
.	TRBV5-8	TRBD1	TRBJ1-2	TGTGCCAGCAGCATAGGACAGGGCGGATACACCTTC	CASSIGQGGYTF
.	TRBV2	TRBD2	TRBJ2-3	TGTGCCAGCAGTGACTTCGGACTAGCGGGACTAGATACGCAGTATTTT	CASSDFGLAGLDTQYF
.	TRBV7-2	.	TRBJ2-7	TGTGCCAGCAGCTTAGAGGAAGGGGTAGTCTACGAGCAGTACTTC	CASSLEEGVVYEQYF
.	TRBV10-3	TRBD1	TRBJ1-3	TGTGCCATCAGTGAGTTCGTGTACGACAGGGTGGGAAACACCATATATTTT	CAISEFVYDRVGNTIYF
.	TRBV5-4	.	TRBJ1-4	TGTGCCAGCAGCTTGGTGCCAGGTCTTAATGAAAAACTGTTTTTT	CASSLVPGLNEKLFF
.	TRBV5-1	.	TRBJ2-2	TGCGCCAGCAGCTTGGGAACAGCGAACACCGGGGAGCTGTTTTTT	CASSLGTANTGELFF
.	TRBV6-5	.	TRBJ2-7	TGTGCCAGCAGGCAGGGTATCCACGAGCAGTACTTC	CASRQGIHEQYF
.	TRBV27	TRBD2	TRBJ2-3	TGTGCCAGCGCGGGTGGCGGGGGTCTGTATTTT	CASAGGGGLYF
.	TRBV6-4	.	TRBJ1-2	TGTGCCAGCAGTGATATGAGTGGCTACACCTTC	CASSDMSGYTF
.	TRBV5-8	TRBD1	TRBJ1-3	TGTGCCAGCAGCTTGGGAATGACAGGGCAATACTCTGGAAACACCATATATTTT	CASSLGMTGQYSGNTIYF
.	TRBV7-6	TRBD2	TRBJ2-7	TGTGCCAGCAGCTTAGCTAGCGGGGGGTACGAGCAGTACTTC	CASSLASGGYEQYF
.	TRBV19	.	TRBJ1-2	TGTGCCAGTAGTATCCCGGGCGGGGAGTGGGTCTATGGCTACACCTTC	CASSIPGGEWVYGYTF
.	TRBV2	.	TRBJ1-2	TGTGCCAGCAGCGAGGGAGGGCCCGGCGACTATGGCTACACCTTC	CASSEGGPGDYGYTF
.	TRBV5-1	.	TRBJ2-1	TGCGCCAGCAGCTTGTCGGGAGCGTACAATGAGCAGTTCTTC	CASSLSGAYNEQFF
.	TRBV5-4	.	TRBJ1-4	TGTGCCAGCAGCTTAACAACCACTAATGAAAAACTGTTTTTT	CASSLTTTNEKLFF
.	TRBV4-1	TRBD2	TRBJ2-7	TGCGCCAGCAGCCAAACCGGACTAGACAACGAGCAGTACTTC	CASSQTGLDNEQYF
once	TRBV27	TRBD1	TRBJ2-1	TGTGCCAGCAACAGGGGCCCCTACAATGAGCAGTTCTTC	CASNRGPYNEQFF
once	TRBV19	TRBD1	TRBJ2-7	TGTGCCAGTAGCCCTTCCGGACAGGGGCCCTACGAGCAGTACTTC	CASSPSGQGPYEQYF
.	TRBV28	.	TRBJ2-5	TGTGCCAGCAGTTTTTTACAGGGATACCAAGAGACCCAGTACTTC	CASSFLQGYQETQYF
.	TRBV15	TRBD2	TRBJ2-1	TGTGCCACCAGCAGCGGGGGACTAGCGGACAATGAGCAGTTCTTC	CATSSGGLADNEQFF
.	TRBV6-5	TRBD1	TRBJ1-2	TGTGCCAGCAGTTACTCGAAGGGGGCGAGGGTCTTC	CASSYSKGARVF